This TCR beta chain comes out of a study of shared clonotypes between healthy human individuals. Sequencing used immunoSEQ multiplex PCR; TCRdb keeps in-frame clones, though not all of them. Among roughly 2,000,000 clones listed, roughly 94% were seen once. CD45RO negativity and positive selection for CCR7 defined naive CD8 cells, a population that excluded terminally differentiated effector memory CD45RA+ cells. HIV-negative, healthy adults without recent acute infections or vaccinations were the donors. The sequenced sample was naive CD8+ T cells sorted from blood. This clonotype was sampled from a man between 18 and 35 years old in good health.

The CDR3 coding sequence is TGTGCCAGCAGTTACTTACAGGTTGAGAAAGGCTACACCTTC. Protein product: CASSYLQVEKGYTF. J is TRBJ1-2 and V is TRBV6-6, with a tentative D call TRBD1 (5 bases). This CDR3 comprises 14 residues. Germline CDR1 MNHNY, CDR2 SVGAGI (reference sequence). V lost 1 base and J 8 bases, leaving 14 bases between the germline ends.